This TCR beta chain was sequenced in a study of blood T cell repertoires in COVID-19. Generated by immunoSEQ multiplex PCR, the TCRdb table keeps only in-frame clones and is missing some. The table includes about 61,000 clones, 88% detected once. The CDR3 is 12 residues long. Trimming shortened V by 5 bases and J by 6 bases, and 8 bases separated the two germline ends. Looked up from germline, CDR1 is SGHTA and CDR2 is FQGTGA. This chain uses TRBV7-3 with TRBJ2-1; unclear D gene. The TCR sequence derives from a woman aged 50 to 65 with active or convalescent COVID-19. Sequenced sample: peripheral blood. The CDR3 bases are TGTGCCAGCAGCCTAGACTCCAATGAGCAGTTCTTC. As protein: CASSLDSNEQFF. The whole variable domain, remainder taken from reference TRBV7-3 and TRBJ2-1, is GAGVSQTPSNKVTEKGKYVELRCDPISGHTALYWYRQSLGQGPEFLIYFQGTGAADDSGLPNDRFFAVRPEGSVSTLKIQRTERGDSAVYLCASSLDSNEQFFGPGTRLTVL.